The rows below give T cell receptor beta chains drawn from one sample of a study of metastatic and nonmetastatic thyroid tumors. MiXCR was used by TCRdb to re-call the PCR reads. The profile shows around 12,000 clones, roughly 27% of them singletons. The specimen sequenced was tumor tissue. These receptor sequences come from a female donor with papillary thyroid cancer or a benign thyroid nodule (not recorded which). Some clones in this sample may be carry-over from other donors' samples. CDR3s include the opening cysteine and the closing phenylalanine or tryptophan. A D gene is named only where the DNA matches it firmly. A row's size may be missing; if present it is once, few, many or a size class.

v_call: TRBV27
j_call: TRBJ1-1
clone_size: medium-sized
d_call: -
cdr3_nt: TGTGCCAGCAGACAGATGGACACTGAAGCTTTCTTT
cdr3_aa: CASRQMDTEAFF

v_call: TRBV13
j_call: TRBJ2-1
clone_size: many
d_call: -
cdr3_nt: TGTGCCAGCAGCTTATTAGGTCAGGGGACCTACAATGAGCAGTTCTTC
cdr3_aa: CASSLLGQGTYNEQFF

v_call: TRBV11-2
j_call: TRBJ2-1
clone_size: -
d_call: -
cdr3_nt: TGTGCCAGCAGCGCACGACTCGGCGGCTCCTACAATGAGCAGTTCTTC
cdr3_aa: CASSARLGGSYNEQFF

v_call: TRBV28
j_call: TRBJ2-1
clone_size: few
d_call: -
cdr3_nt: TGTGCCAGCAGCCACCCTACAGCGGACTACAATGAGCAGTTCTTC
cdr3_aa: CASSHPTADYNEQFF

v_call: TRBV6-1
j_call: TRBJ1-1
clone_size: -
d_call: -
cdr3_nt: TGTGCCAGCAGAAGGGGGGGTGGCACTGAAGCTTTCTTT
cdr3_aa: CASRRGGGTEAFF

v_call: TRBV27
j_call: TRBJ1-6
clone_size: few
d_call: TRBD1
cdr3_nt: TGTGCCAGCAGTTTCGGGACAGATTCACCCCTCCACTTT
cdr3_aa: CASSFGTDSPLHF

v_call: TRBV29-1
j_call: TRBJ2-2
clone_size: few
d_call: -
cdr3_nt: TGCAGCGCCGTGGGCTCCGGGGAGCTGTTTTTT
cdr3_aa: CSAVGSGELFF

v_call: TRBV19
j_call: TRBJ2-7
clone_size: few
d_call: -
cdr3_nt: TGTGCCAGTAGTATTGCTCTAGGGGAGCAGTACTTC
cdr3_aa: CASSIALGEQYF

v_call: TRBV6-1
j_call: TRBJ1-6
clone_size: medium-sized
d_call: -
cdr3_nt: TGTGCCAGCAAAGGTGGGGGTGATGGGTCACCCCTCCACTTT
cdr3_aa: CASKGGGDGSPLHF

v_call: TRBV5-1
j_call: TRBJ1-2
clone_size: medium-sized
d_call: -
cdr3_nt: TGCGCCAGCAGTTATCAGGAGGCGGGTGGCTACACCTTC
cdr3_aa: CASSYQEAGGYTF

v_call: TRBV7-2
j_call: TRBJ1-5
clone_size: few
d_call: TRBD1
cdr3_nt: TGTGCCAGCAGCTCCAGGGACAGGAACAATCAGCCCCAGCATTTT
cdr3_aa: CASSSRDRNNQPQHF

v_call: TRBV10-3
j_call: TRBJ2-3
clone_size: many
d_call: TRBD1
cdr3_nt: TGTGCCATCAGTGGGGACAGGGTCACAGATACGCAGTATTTT
cdr3_aa: CAISGDRVTDTQYF

v_call: TRBV7-8
j_call: TRBJ1-2
clone_size: medium-sized
d_call: -
cdr3_nt: TGTGCCAGCAGCTTATGGGTGAGCGGGGCAGATGGCTACACCTTC
cdr3_aa: CASSLWVSGADGYTF

v_call: TRBV6-5
j_call: TRBJ2-1
clone_size: -
d_call: -
cdr3_nt: TGTGCCAGCAGTTACTTGGGCGGGGCAAGCTCCTACAATGAGCAGTTCTTC
cdr3_aa: CASSYLGGASSYNEQFF

v_call: TRBV18
j_call: TRBJ2-6
clone_size: many
d_call: -
cdr3_nt: TGTGCCAGCTCACCATGGAGAGGGGCCAACTCTGGGGCCAACGTCCTGACTTTC
cdr3_aa: CASSPWRGANSGANVLTF

v_call: TRBV20-1
j_call: TRBJ2-1
clone_size: -
d_call: TRBD2
cdr3_nt: TGCAGTGCCGACCTAGCGGGAGGCTACAATGAGCAGTTCTTC
cdr3_aa: CSADLAGGYNEQFF

v_call: TRBV4-1
j_call: TRBJ1-5
clone_size: -
d_call: -
cdr3_nt: TGCGCCAGCAGCCAAGGCGCGGATCAGCCCCAGCATTTT
cdr3_aa: CASSQGADQPQHF

v_call: TRBV5-5
j_call: TRBJ1-1
clone_size: -
d_call: -
cdr3_nt: TGTGCCAGCGGTCGTGAGGCTTTGGGCACTGAAGCTTTCTTT
cdr3_aa: CASGREALGTEAFF

v_call: TRBV6-1
j_call: TRBJ1-2
clone_size: medium-sized
d_call: -
cdr3_nt: TGTGCCAGCACCCTTTCGGGGGGGAACTATGGCTACACCTTC
cdr3_aa: CASTLSGGNYGYTF

v_call: TRBV11-3
j_call: TRBJ2-7
clone_size: -
d_call: -
cdr3_nt: TGTGCCAGCAGCGCGAGCGGACAGCCGAGCGAGCAGTACTTC
cdr3_aa: CASSASGQPSEQYF

v_call: TRBV7-3
j_call: TRBJ1-6
clone_size: -
d_call: -
cdr3_nt: TGTGCCAGCAGCCAAATGGGGGAAAATTCACCCCTCCACTTT
cdr3_aa: CASSQMGENSPLHF

v_call: TRBV10-3
j_call: TRBJ2-6
clone_size: many
d_call: TRBD2
cdr3_nt: TGTGCCATCAGTGAGACCACTGCCCGGGGGGCTGGGGCCAACGTCCTGACTTTC
cdr3_aa: CAISETTARGAGANVLTF

v_call: TRBV20-1
j_call: TRBJ2-1
clone_size: -
d_call: -
cdr3_nt: TGCAGTGCTAGAAACTGGCGGGACAGCTCCTACAATGAGCAGTTCTTC
cdr3_aa: CSARNWRDSSYNEQFF

v_call: TRBV28
j_call: TRBJ1-1
clone_size: many
d_call: TRBD1
cdr3_nt: TGTGCCAGCAGTGAACAGGGGTCGGGCACTGAGGCTTTCTTT
cdr3_aa: CASSEQGSGTEAFF

v_call: TRBV20-1
j_call: TRBJ2-7
clone_size: medium-sized
d_call: TRBD1
cdr3_nt: TGCAGTGCTAGAGATAGGGTGGACAGGGGTCTTTACGAGCAGTACTTC
cdr3_aa: CSARDRVDRGLYEQYF

v_call: TRBV20-1
j_call: TRBJ2-1
clone_size: -
d_call: -
cdr3_nt: TGCAGTGCTAGAGATTGGGGAAAGCAGTTCTTC
cdr3_aa: CSARDWGKQFF

v_call: TRBV5-1
j_call: TRBJ2-5
clone_size: medium-sized
d_call: -
cdr3_nt: TGCGCCAGCAGCTTCACAACTCAGGGGGAGACCCAGTACTTC
cdr3_aa: CASSFTTQGETQYF

v_call: TRBV12-3/TRBV12-4
j_call: TRBJ2-7
clone_size: -
d_call: TRBD1
cdr3_nt: TGTGCCAGCAGCCGACCGGGACAGGGGGCCTACGAGCAGTACTTC
cdr3_aa: CASSRPGQGAYEQYF

v_call: TRBV20-1
j_call: TRBJ1-2
clone_size: -
d_call: -
cdr3_nt: TGCAGTGCCAAGTCTCCTACTAACTATGGCTACACCTTC
cdr3_aa: CSAKSPTNYGYTF

v_call: TRBV6-6
j_call: TRBJ2-1
clone_size: -
d_call: -
cdr3_nt: TGTGCCAGCAGTTACTTGGCCCTCACCTACAATGAGCAGTTCTTC
cdr3_aa: CASSYLALTYNEQFF

v_call: TRBV30
j_call: TRBJ2-1
clone_size: -
d_call: -
cdr3_nt: TGTGCCTGGAGTACTATTAGCTACAATGAGCAGTTCTTC
cdr3_aa: CAWSTISYNEQFF

v_call: TRBV10-3
j_call: TRBJ1-1
clone_size: medium-sized
d_call: -
cdr3_nt: TGTGCCATCAGTGAGTCGTGGGACGGTAACACTGAAGCTTTCTTT
cdr3_aa: CAISESWDGNTEAFF

v_call: TRBV20-1
j_call: TRBJ2-6
clone_size: large
d_call: -
cdr3_nt: TGCAGTGCTAGAGAGAGAGGGGTACCTGGGGCCAACGTCCTGACTTTC
cdr3_aa: CSARERGVPGANVLTF

v_call: TRBV5-1
j_call: TRBJ2-7
clone_size: -
d_call: -
cdr3_nt: TGCGCCAGCAGCTTGTCTTTATATGGTTCCTACGAGCAGTACTTC
cdr3_aa: CASSLSLYGSYEQYF

v_call: TRBV30
j_call: TRBJ2-5
clone_size: -
d_call: -
cdr3_nt: TGTGCCTGGGGTATAGGGACTTTCAGGGAGACCCAGTACTTC
cdr3_aa: CAWGIGTFRETQYF

v_call: TRBV5-4
j_call: TRBJ2-3
clone_size: few
d_call: -
cdr3_nt: TGTGCCAGCAGCTGGATGCCGGGACAAAGCACAGATACGCAGTATTTT
cdr3_aa: CASSWMPGQSTDTQYF

v_call: TRBV15
j_call: TRBJ2-7
clone_size: few
d_call: -
cdr3_nt: TGTGCCACCAGCAGAGATGCGGGGTTTCGCGAGCAGTACTTC
cdr3_aa: CATSRDAGFREQYF

v_call: TRBV19
j_call: TRBJ2-2
clone_size: -
d_call: -
cdr3_nt: TGTGCCAGTAGTCCGAATGCAGGCACCGGGGAGCTGTTTTTT
cdr3_aa: CASSPNAGTGELFF

v_call: TRBV20-1
j_call: TRBJ2-7
clone_size: medium-sized
d_call: -
cdr3_nt: TGCAGTGCTAGAGGGCTACTAGAGCCCCCCTACGAGCAGTACTTC
cdr3_aa: CSARGLLEPPYEQYF

v_call: TRBV12-3/TRBV12-4
j_call: TRBJ2-6
clone_size: -
d_call: TRBD1
cdr3_nt: TGTGCCAGCAGTGCAGGGGGCCGAAACTCTGGGGCCAACGTCCTGACTTTC
cdr3_aa: CASSAGGRNSGANVLTF

v_call: TRBV5-1
j_call: TRBJ2-7
clone_size: medium-sized
d_call: TRBD2
cdr3_nt: TGCGCCAGCAGCTTTAGCGGGAACTACGAGCAGTACTTC
cdr3_aa: CASSFSGNYEQYF

v_call: TRBV5-1
j_call: TRBJ2-7
clone_size: -
d_call: -
cdr3_nt: TGCGCCAGCAGCTTGGTTGGGCCTACGTACGAGCAGTACTTC
cdr3_aa: CASSLVGPTYEQYF

v_call: TRBV6-4
j_call: TRBJ2-3
clone_size: few
d_call: TRBD2
cdr3_nt: TGTGCCAGCAGCCCAGCGGGAGGGAGCACAGATACGCAGTATTTT
cdr3_aa: CASSPAGGSTDTQYF

v_call: TRBV20-1
j_call: TRBJ2-1
clone_size: -
d_call: TRBD1
cdr3_nt: TGCAGTGCTAGAAGGACAGGGAAGCCCAATGAGCAGTTCTTC
cdr3_aa: CSARRTGKPNEQFF

v_call: TRBV5-6
j_call: TRBJ1-2
clone_size: -
d_call: -
cdr3_nt: TGTGCCAGCAGTTACCGGGAGCATCCCTATGGCTACACCTTC
cdr3_aa: CASSYREHPYGYTF